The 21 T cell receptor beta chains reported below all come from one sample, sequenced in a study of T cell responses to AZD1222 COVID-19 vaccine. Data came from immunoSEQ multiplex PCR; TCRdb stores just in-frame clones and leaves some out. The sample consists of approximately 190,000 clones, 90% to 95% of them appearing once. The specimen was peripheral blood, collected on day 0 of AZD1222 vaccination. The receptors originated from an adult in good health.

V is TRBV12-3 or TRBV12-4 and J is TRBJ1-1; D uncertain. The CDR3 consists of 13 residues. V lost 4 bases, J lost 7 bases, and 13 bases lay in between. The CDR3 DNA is TGTGCCAGCAGTTCGGGCCCGGCGGGTGAAGCTTTCTTT. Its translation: CASSSGPAGEAFF.

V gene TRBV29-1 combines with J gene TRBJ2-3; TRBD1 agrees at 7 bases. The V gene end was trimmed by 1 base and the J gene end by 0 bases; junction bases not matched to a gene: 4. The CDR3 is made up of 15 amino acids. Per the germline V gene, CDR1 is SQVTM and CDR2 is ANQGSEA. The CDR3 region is CSVEGTGQSTDTQYF. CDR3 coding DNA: TGCAGCGTTGAAGGAACGGGACAGAGCACAGATACGCAGTATTTT.

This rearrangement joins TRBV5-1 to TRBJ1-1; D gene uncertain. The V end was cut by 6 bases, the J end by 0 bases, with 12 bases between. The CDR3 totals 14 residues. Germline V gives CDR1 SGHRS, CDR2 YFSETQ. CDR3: CASTSGELNTEAFF. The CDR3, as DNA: TGCGCCAGCACCTCGGGAGAGCTGAACACTGAAGCTTTCTTT.

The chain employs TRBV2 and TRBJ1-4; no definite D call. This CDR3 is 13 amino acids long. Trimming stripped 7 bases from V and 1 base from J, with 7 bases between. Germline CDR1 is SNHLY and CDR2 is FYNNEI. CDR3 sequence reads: CASNRRTNEKLFF. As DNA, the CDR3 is TGTGCCAGCAACCGGAGAACTAATGAAAAACTGTTTTTT.

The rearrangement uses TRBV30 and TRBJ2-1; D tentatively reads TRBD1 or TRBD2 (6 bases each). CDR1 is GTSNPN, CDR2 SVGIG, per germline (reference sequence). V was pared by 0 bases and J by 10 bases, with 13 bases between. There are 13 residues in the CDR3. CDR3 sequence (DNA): TGTGCCTGGAGTGTAGGGGGGATTAGGGAGCAGTTCTTC. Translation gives CAWSVGGIREQFF.

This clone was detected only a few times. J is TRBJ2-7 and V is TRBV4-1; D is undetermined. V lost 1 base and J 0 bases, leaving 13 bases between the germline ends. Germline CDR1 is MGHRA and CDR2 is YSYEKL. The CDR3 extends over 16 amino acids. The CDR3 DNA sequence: TGCGCCAGCAGCCAAGCCGCCGGCTATTTCTCCTACGAGCAGTACTTC. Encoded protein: CASSQAAGYFSYEQYF.

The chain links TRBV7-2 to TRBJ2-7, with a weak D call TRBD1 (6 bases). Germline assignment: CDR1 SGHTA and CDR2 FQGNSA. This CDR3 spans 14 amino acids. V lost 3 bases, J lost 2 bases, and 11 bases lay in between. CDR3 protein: CASSLGHRTYEQYF. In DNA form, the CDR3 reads TGTGCCAGCAGCTTGGGACACCGAACCTACGAGCAGTACTTC.

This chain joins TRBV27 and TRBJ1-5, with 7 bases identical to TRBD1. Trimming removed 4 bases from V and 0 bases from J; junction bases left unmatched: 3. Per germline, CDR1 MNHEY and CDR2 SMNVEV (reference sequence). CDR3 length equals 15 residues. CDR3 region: CASSSGQISNQPQHF. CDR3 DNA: TGTGCCAGCAGTTCGGGACAGATTAGCAATCAGCCCCAGCATTTT.

The CDR3 here is CASSQGLAAPQNTQYF. DNA for the CDR3: TGTGCCAGCAGCCAAGGACTAGCGGCCCCTCAGAATACGCAGTATTTT. The V call is TRBV3-1 (or the pseudogene TRBV3-2), the J call TRBJ2-3, with TRBD2 identical over 9 bases. J gave up 7 bases and V 1 base, and 9 bases lay outside the gene matches. CDR1 is LGHDT, CDR2 YNNKEL, per germline (reference sequence). This CDR3 has 16 amino acids.

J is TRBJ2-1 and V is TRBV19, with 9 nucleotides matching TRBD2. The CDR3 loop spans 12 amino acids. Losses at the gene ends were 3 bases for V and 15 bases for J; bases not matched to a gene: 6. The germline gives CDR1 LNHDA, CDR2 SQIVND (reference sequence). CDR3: CASSISGRTPFF. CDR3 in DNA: TGTGCCAGTAGTATTAGCGGGAGAACTCCGTTCTTC.

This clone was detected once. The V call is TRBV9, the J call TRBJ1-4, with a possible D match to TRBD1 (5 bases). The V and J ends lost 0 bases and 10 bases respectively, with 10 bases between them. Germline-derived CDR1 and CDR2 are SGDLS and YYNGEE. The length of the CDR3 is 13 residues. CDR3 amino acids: CASSVGGTGKLFF. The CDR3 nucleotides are TGTGCCAGCAGCGTAGGAGGGACCGGAAAACTGTTTTTT.

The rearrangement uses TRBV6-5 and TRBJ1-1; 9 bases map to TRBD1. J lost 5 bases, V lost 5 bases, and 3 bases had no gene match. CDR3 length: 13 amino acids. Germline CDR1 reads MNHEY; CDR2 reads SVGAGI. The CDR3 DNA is TGTGCCAGCAGTCCCGGGACAGGGACTGAAGCTTTCTTT. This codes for CASSPGTGTEAFF.

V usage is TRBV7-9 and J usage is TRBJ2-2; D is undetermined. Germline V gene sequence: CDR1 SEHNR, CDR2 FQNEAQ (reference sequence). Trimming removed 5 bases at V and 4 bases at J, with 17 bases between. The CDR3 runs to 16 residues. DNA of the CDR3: TGTGCCAGCAGCCGCCGGTGGGCTTATTTCACCGGGGAGCTGTTTTTT. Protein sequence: CASSRRWAYFTGELFF.

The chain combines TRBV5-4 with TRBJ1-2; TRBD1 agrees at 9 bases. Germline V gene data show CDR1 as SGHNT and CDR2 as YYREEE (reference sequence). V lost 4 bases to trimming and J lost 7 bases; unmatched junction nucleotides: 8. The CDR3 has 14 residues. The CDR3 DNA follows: TGTGCCAGCAGCCCCCAGGACAGGGGCCGTGGCTACACCTTC. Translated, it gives CASSPQDRGRGYTF.

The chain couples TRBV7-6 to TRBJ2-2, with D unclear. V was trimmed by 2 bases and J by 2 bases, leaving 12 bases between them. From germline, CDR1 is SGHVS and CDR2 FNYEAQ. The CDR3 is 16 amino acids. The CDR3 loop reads CASSLTGPPNTGELFF. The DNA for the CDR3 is TGTGCCAGCAGCTTAACCGGGCCCCCTAACACCGGGGAGCTGTTTTTT. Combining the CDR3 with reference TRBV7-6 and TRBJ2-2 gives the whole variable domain GAGVSQSPRYKVTKRGQDVALRCDPISGHVSLYWYRQALGQGPEFLTYFNYEAQQDKSGLPNDRFSAERPEGSISTLTIQRTEQRDSAMYRCASSLTGPPNTGELFFGEGSRLTVL.

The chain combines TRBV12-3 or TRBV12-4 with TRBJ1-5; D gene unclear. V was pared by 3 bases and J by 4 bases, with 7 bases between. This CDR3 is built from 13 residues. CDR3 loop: CASSFGKNQPQHF. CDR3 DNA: TGTGCCAGCAGTTTTGGTAAGAATCAGCCCCAGCATTTT.

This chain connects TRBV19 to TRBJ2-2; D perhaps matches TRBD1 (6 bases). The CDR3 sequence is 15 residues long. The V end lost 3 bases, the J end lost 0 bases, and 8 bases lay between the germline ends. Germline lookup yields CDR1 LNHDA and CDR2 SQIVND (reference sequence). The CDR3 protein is CASSMDSANTGELFF. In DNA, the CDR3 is TGTGCCAGTAGTATGGACAGCGCGAACACCGGGGAGCTGTTTTTT.

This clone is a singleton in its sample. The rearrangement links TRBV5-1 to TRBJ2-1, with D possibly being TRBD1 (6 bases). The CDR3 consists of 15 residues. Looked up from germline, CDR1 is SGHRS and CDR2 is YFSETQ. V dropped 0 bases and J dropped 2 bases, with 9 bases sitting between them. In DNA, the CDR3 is TGCGCCAGCAGCTTGGCGGACAGCGCCTACAATGAGCAGTTCTTC. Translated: CASSLADSAYNEQFF.

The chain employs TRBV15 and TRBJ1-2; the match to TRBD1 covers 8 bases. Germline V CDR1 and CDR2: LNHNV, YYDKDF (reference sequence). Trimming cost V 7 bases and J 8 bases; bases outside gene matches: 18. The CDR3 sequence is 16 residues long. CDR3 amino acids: CATTPGGSRLTRGYTF. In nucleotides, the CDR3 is TGTGCCACCACCCCAGGGGGCTCCCGCTTAACTAGAGGCTACACCTTC.

The CDR3, as DNA: TGTGCCAGCAGCGTTCCGACAGGGGGCTATGGCTACACCTTC. It is translated as CASSVPTGGYGYTF. V gene TRBV5-6 combines with J gene TRBJ1-2, with TRBD1 matching over 9 bases. Losses at the gene ends were 4 bases for V and 4 bases for J; bases not matched to a gene: 5. CDR1 is SGHDT, CDR2 YYEEEE, per germline. This CDR3 region has 14 residues.

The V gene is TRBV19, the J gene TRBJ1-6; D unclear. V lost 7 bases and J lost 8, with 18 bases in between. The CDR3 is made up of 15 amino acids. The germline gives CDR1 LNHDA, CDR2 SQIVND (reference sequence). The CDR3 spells CASNWRTGNDSPLHF. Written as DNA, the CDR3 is TGTGCCAGTAATTGGAGGACTGGAAACGATTCACCCCTCCACTTT.